The 28 T cell receptor beta chains presented below share a single source sample, sequenced in a study of blood T cell repertoires in COVID-19. Sequencing used immunoSEQ multiplex PCR; TCRdb keeps in-frame clones, though not all of them. The data contain 140,000 to 150,000 clones, 84% of them seen just once; the ten biggest clones take up 35% to 45%. Sequenced input: peripheral blood. These receptors all come from a human donor in a cohort sampled during active COVID-19.

This chain joins TRBV11-3 and TRBJ1-1; unclear D gene. This CDR3 is built from 14 residues. Trimming shortened V by 5 bases and J by 0 bases, and 10 bases separated the two germline ends. From germline, CDR1 is SGHNT and CDR2 YENEEA. CDR3 region: CASSLRILNTEAFF. Here the CDR3 DNA reads TGTGCCAGCAGCCTACGTATCCTGAACACTGAAGCTTTCTTT. The full variable domain, in which reference TRBV11-3 and TRBJ1-1 provide the parts outside the CDR3, is EAGVVQSPRYKIIEKKQPVAFWCNPISGHNTLYWYLQNLGQGPELLIRYENEEAVDDSQLPKDRFSAERLKGVDSTLKIQPAELGDSAVYLCASSLRILNTEAFFGQGTRLTVV.

The chain carries TRBV5-8 and TRBJ1-5; D uncertain. Germline CDR1 and CDR2: SGHTS and YDEGEE. V lost 3 bases and J 9 bases, leaving 7 bases between the germline ends. The length of the CDR3 is 11 residues. The chain's CDR3 is CASSSEAPQHF. CDR3 bases: TGTGCCAGCAGCTCGGAGGCGCCCCAGCATTTT.

The chain joins TRBV18 to TRBJ2-7, with 10 bases matching TRBD1. Losses at the gene ends were 3 bases for V and 3 bases for J; bases not matched to a gene: 2. This CDR3 has 14 residues. Germline V gene data show CDR1 as KGHSH and CDR2 as LQKENI. The chain's CDR3 is CASSPGTGDYEQYV. The CDR3 nucleotides read TGTGCCAGCTCACCCGGGACAGGGGACTACGAGCAGTACGTC.

CDR3 residues: CASSPGTTSSYNEQFF. CDR3 DNA: TGTGCCAGCAGCCCCGGGACTACGAGCTCCTACAATGAGCAGTTCTTC. This chain connects TRBV6-4 to TRBJ2-1; TRBD2 matches at 7 bases. This CDR3 has 16 amino acids. The trim removed 6 bases at V and 0 bases at J, leaving 8 bases unmatched. Germline loops: CDR1 MRHNA, CDR2 SNTAGT.

The gene calls are TRBV5-1 and TRBJ2-7; weak D call: TRBD1 (5 bases). With 4 bases removed from V and 1 base from J, the gap between germline ends came to 9 bases. CDR3 length: 13 amino acids. The germline gives CDR1 SGHRS, CDR2 YFSETQ. The CDR3 loop is CASSRTGSYEQYF. The CDR3 DNA reads TGCGCCAGCAGCCGAACAGGTTCCTACGAGCAGTACTTC.

The rearrangement joins TRBV4-3 to TRBJ1-1; D is perhaps TRBD1 (5 bases). The CDR3 consists of 16 residues. Deletions cut 1 base from V and 6 bases from J, with 18 bases between. Per germline, CDR1 LGHNA and CDR2 YSLEER. The CDR3 DNA sequence: TGCGCCAGCAGCCAAGGGTCAGTTGGCAGGGTCCCTGAAGCTTTCTTT. It codes for CASSQGSVGRVPEAFF.

This CDR3 is CATSRPRREAFF. The DNA for the CDR3 is TGTGCCACCAGCAGGCCGCGTCGCGAAGCTTTCTTT. V is TRBV15 and J is TRBJ1-1, with D unresolved. The CDR3 spans 12 residues. The V end was cut by 3 bases, the J end by 8 bases, with 10 bases between. The germline V gene encodes CDR1 LNHNV and CDR2 YYDKDF (reference sequence).

The rearrangement uses TRBV18 and TRBJ2-1, with D perhaps TRBD2 (5 bases). Trimming shortened V by 0 bases and J by 9 bases, and 9 bases separated the two germline ends. The CDR3 is made up of 13 amino acids. Germline assignment: CDR1 KGHSH and CDR2 LQKENI. The CDR3 here is CASSPPGSTEQFF. The CDR3 DNA reads as TGTGCCAGCTCACCACCGGGGAGCACTGAGCAGTTCTTC.

This clone was detected only once. The chain joins TRBV3-1 (or the pseudogene TRBV3-2) to TRBJ1-6; 7 bases map to TRBD1. CDR1 and CDR2 from the germline V gene are LGHDT and YNNKEL (reference sequence). V was pared by 11 bases and J by 3 bases, with 7 bases of the junction left unmatched. This CDR3 contains 14 residues. CDR3 nucleotides: TGTGCCGGGCACCACAGGGGCTATAATTCACCCCTCCACTTT. This sequence encodes CAGHHRGYNSPLHF.

J is TRBJ1-2 and V is TRBV27; D possibly corresponds to TRBD1 (5 bases). The length of the CDR3 is 13 residues. V lost 4 bases and J 4 bases, leaving 10 bases between the germline ends. Germline V CDR1 and CDR2: MNHEY, SMNVEV (reference sequence). The DNA of the CDR3 is TGTGCCAGCAGTTCGACAGTTGGCTATGGCTACACCTTC. Protein product: CASSSTVGYGYTF.

The chain recombines TRBV6-2 or TRBV6-3 with TRBJ2-7, with TRBD1 identical over 8 bases. This CDR3 spans 15 amino acids. The junction had 5 bases not matched to a gene; V was cut back by 4 bases and J by 0 bases. Germline V lookup: CDR1 MNHEY, CDR2 SVGEGT. CDR3 region: CASSFRQGPSYEQYF. The CDR3 region has the DNA TGTGCCAGCAGTTTCCGACAGGGGCCCTCCTACGAGCAGTACTTC.

The chain links TRBV4-1 to TRBJ2-5; 13 bases agree with TRBD2. The length of the CDR3 is 18 residues. Germline assignment: CDR1 MGHRA and CDR2 YSYEKL. The J segment lost 4 bases and the V segment lost 4 bases, leaving 12 bases of the junction unmatched. CDR3 nucleotide sequence: TGCGCCAGCAGCCCCAAACCCGCCACTAGCGGGGGGGGAGAGACCCAGTACTTC. This translates into CASSPKPATSGGGETQYF.

J is TRBJ1-6 and V is TRBV5-4, with D possibly matching TRBD1 (5 bases). Germline assignment: CDR1 SGHNT and CDR2 YYREEE (reference sequence). V was shortened by 0 bases and J by 7 bases, with 8 bases between the two germline ends. CDR3 size: 14 residues. CDR3 DNA sequence: TGTGCCAGCAGCTTGGATCAGGGAAATTCACCCCTCCACTTT. Protein: CASSLDQGNSPLHF. Full variable domain (missing parts from reference TRBV5-4 and TRBJ1-6): ETGVTQSPTHLIKTRGQQVTLRCSSQSGHNTVSWYQQALGQGPQFIFQYYREEENGRGNFPPRFSGLQFPNYSSELNVNALELDDSALYLCASSLDQGNSPLHFGNGTRLTVT.

This chain joins TRBV7-3 and TRBJ1-1, with TRBD1 as a possible D gene (5 bases). The CDR3 length is 14 residues. Germline V gene sequence: CDR1 SGHTA, CDR2 FQGTGA. V lost 1 base, J lost 2 bases, and 8 bases lay in between. The CDR3 loop is CASSLNGGNTEAFF. The CDR3 DNA follows: TGTGCCAGCAGCTTAAACGGGGGAAACACTGAAGCTTTCTTT.

This clone was observed a few times. This chain joins TRBV5-1 and TRBJ1-2, with D perhaps TRBD1 (6 bases). Germline CDR1 SGHRS, CDR2 YFSETQ. The CDR3 contains 14 residues. The ends were cut back, 4 bases at V and 2 bases at J, with 12 bases in the middle. CDR3 residues: CASSTDRQNYGYTF. CDR3 in DNA: TGCGCCAGCAGCACGGACAGACAGAACTATGGCTACACCTTC.

V usage is TRBV7-9 and J usage is TRBJ2-5; 9 nucleotides line up with TRBD1. The CDR3 consists of 15 residues. Looked up from germline, CDR1 is SEHNR and CDR2 is FQNEAQ (reference sequence). V shed 5 bases and J 5 bases; nucleotides not matched to a gene: 9. The CDR3 is CASSLTGTGWETQYF. CDR3 DNA: TGTGCCAGCAGCCTCACCGGGACAGGGTGGGAGACCCAGTACTTC.

This clone is a singleton in its sample. This rearrangement joins TRBV7-8 to TRBJ2-7; 7 bases align to TRBD2. The CDR3 sequence is 14 residues long. The germline CDR1 and CDR2 sequences are SGHVS and FQNEAQ. The ends lost 0 bases at V and 4 bases at J; junction bases unmatched: 3. CDR3 in DNA: TGTGCCAGCAGCTTAGCGGGGGGGGAATACGAGCAGTACGTC. Protein sequence: CASSLAGGEYEQYV.

The V call is TRBV6-2 or TRBV6-3, the J call TRBJ1-2; tentatively, D is TRBD1 (5 bases). The CDR3 is made up of 14 amino acids. The V gene's germline CDR1 is MNHEY and CDR2 SVGEGT. V was trimmed by 2 bases and J by 5 bases, leaving 12 bases between them. CDR3 protein: CASSYLDSIYGYTF. CDR3 sequence (DNA): TGTGCCAGCAGTTACCTAGACAGTATTTATGGCTACACCTTC.

V usage is TRBV29-1 and J usage is TRBJ1-1; a weak D match, TRBD1 (6 bases). Germline CDR1 reads SQVTM; CDR2 reads ANQGSEA. Trimming pared 2 bases from V and 10 bases from J, leaving 20 bases between. This CDR3 comprises 14 residues. Here the CDR3 reads CSVEPLTAQGRAFF. CDR3 nucleotides: TGCAGCGTTGAACCTCTCACAGCCCAGGGGAGAGCTTTCTTT.

The chain employs TRBV11-1 and TRBJ2-3, with TRBD1 matching 8 bases. Losses at the gene ends were 5 bases for V and 3 bases for J; bases not matched to a gene: 7. Per germline, CDR1 SGHAT and CDR2 FQDESV (reference sequence). This CDR3 contains 15 residues. DNA for the CDR3: TGTGCCAGCAGCCCTTGGACAGGGCAGACAGATACGCAGTATTTT. This gives the protein CASSPWTGQTDTQYF.

The chain links TRBV2 to TRBJ1-4, with 7 bases matching TRBD1. Looked up from germline, CDR1 is SNHLY and CDR2 is FYNNEI. The V segment lost 4 bases and the J segment 8 bases; nucleotides outside the gene matches: 13. This CDR3 has 16 residues. The CDR3 spells CASSVSLTGLNEKLFF. The CDR3 DNA is TGTGCCAGCAGTGTTTCTTTGACAGGGTTAAACGAAAAACTGTTTTTT.

CDR3 DNA sequence: TGCAGTGCTAGTTCCTTCGGGAGGGGCAATGAGCAGTTCTTC. Amino acids: CSASSFGRGNEQFF. This rearrangement joins TRBV20-1 to TRBJ2-1; 8 bases fit TRBD2. CDR1 DFQATT and CDR2 SNEGSKA come from the germline V gene (reference sequence). CDR3 length: 14 residues. Trimming at V came to 3 bases and at J to 6 bases, leaving 7 bases not matched to a gene.

The chain couples TRBV7-6 to TRBJ1-1; D uncertain. Trimming took 2 bases from V and 4 from J, leaving 17 bases between them. Germline V lookup: CDR1 SGHVS, CDR2 FNYEAQ. The CDR3 consists of 16 residues. In nucleotides, the CDR3 is TGTGCCAGCAGCTTATTGAGCGGCGGGCAGTTCACTGAAGCTTTCTTT. Protein sequence: CASSLLSGGQFTEAFF.

The chain is built from TRBV19 and TRBJ2-2, with 14 bases lining up with TRBD2. J was trimmed by 10 bases and V by 5 bases; bases with no gene match: 9. The CDR3 has 16 residues. The germline V gene encodes CDR1 LNHDA and CDR2 SQIVND (reference sequence). The CDR3 protein is CASSPTGTSGRKELFF. The CDR3 nucleotides are TGTGCCAGTAGTCCTACTGGGACTAGCGGGAGAAAGGAGCTGTTTTTT.

This chain uses TRBV7-3 with TRBJ2-3, with 7 nucleotides matching TRBD2. The CDR3 has 17 residues. J lost 2 bases, V lost 3 bases, and 11 bases had no gene match. Germline CDR1 and CDR2: SGHTA and FQGTGA. This CDR3 reads CASSLEPGTTYTDTQYF. The CDR3 DNA is TGTGCCAGCAGCTTGGAACCCGGGACTACCTACACAGATACGCAGTATTTT.

The rearrangement joins TRBV7-2 to TRBJ2-7; D may be TRBD1 (5 bases). Trimming pared 3 bases from V and 4 bases from J, leaving 13 bases between. Germline CDR1 and CDR2: SGHTA and FQGNSA. There are 14 residues in the CDR3. CDR3 in amino acids: CASSLYSRAYEQYF. The CDR3 nucleotides read TGTGCCAGCAGCTTGTATTCCAGGGCATACGAGCAGTACTTC.

The chain couples TRBV6-2 or TRBV6-3 to TRBJ1-2; 7 bases match TRBD1. Germline V lookup: CDR1 MNHEY, CDR2 SVGEGT. The CDR3 runs 13 residues. V shed 6 bases, J shed 5 bases, and the junction held 6 bases outside the gene matches. Here the CDR3 reads CASSLGTEYGYTF. For the CDR3, the DNA is TGTGCCAGCAGCCTCGGGACAGAGTATGGCTACACCTTC.

The V and J genes are TRBV3-1 (or the pseudogene TRBV3-2) and TRBJ2-7; perhaps TRBD1 as D (6 bases). Trimming shortened V by 0 bases and J by 3 bases, and 12 bases separated the two germline ends. Germline assignment: CDR1 LGHDT and CDR2 YNNKEL (reference sequence). The CDR3 consists of 15 residues. The CDR3 loop reads CASSQDIDRLYEQYV. As DNA, the CDR3 is TGTGCCAGCAGCCAAGATATCGACAGGCTCTACGAGCAGTACGTC.